Sequencing of this T cell receptor beta chain was carried out in a study of response to subunit inactivated influenza vaccine. The CDR3 spans 14 residues. CDR1 is MNHEY, CDR2 SMNVEV, per germline (reference sequence). J was trimmed by 3 bases and V by 5 bases; bases with no gene match: 7. TCRdb redid the calling of the RT-PCR reads with MiXCR, one entry per CDR3 protein. Among a few hundred thousand distinct CDR3 sequences listed, approximately 7.2% were seen once. This clonotype has only a few counts. Material: PBMCs from blood, obtained roughly 24 months after vaccination. The rearrangement links TRBV27 to TRBJ2-7; 7 bases are a match to TRBD2. The clonotype originates from a man between 50 and 75 years old who received an inactivated influenza vaccine. CDR3 coding DNA: TGTGCCAGCAGTCCGGGGGGACTGATCTACGAGCAGTACTTC. It codes for CASSPGGLIYEQYF.